This T cell receptor beta chain was recovered during a study of regulatory T cells in long-lasting Graves disease. Germline values: CDR1 DFQATT, CDR2 SNEGSKA (reference sequence). The CDR3 runs to 14 residues. The sample's time point: newly diagnosed GD, antithyroid drugs for less than 3 months. Extracted RNA from PBMCs served as the source of the TCR library. This clonotype was detected once. A single base separates this from a much larger clone, so it may be a read error. According to the study, TCR beta libraries were built with iRepertoire HTBI primers and CDR3-region Arm-PCR. TCRdb re-called the multiplex PCR reads through MiXCR, storing one row per CDR3 protein. The table has about 440,000 distinct CDR3 sequences, around 14% seen once. These same data were also listed under a study on T cells in Graves' hyperthyroidism and ophthalmopathy.

The V call is TRBV20-1, the J call TRBJ2-3; possibly TRBD2 for D (5 bases). The end of the DNA aligns better with TRBJ2-5, so the J call may be wrong. The material sequenced was peripheral blood mononuclear cells (PBMCs), taken at new diagnosis, from a patient treated with antithyroid drugs. The sequence was obtained from a woman in her 30s with Graves disease. The CDR3 bases are TGCAGTGCTAGGGAGGATACTCCACGGGGGACCCAGTACTTC. Translating gives CSAREDTPRGTQYF.